Following are 17 T cell receptor beta chains from one sample sequenced in a study of T cell repertoires in cytomegalovirus infection. Their antigens are not known. In TCRdb, the reads were re-called with MiXCR into one record per CDR3 protein. The sample holds about 360,000 distinct CDR3 sequences, about 32% seen once. This sample comprised cultured PBMCs, obtained from culture after CMV antigen stimulation. The receptor set was obtained from a human donor in good health (CMV status not recorded). Some clones in this sample may be carry-over from other donors' samples.

This clonotype appeared many times. The V call is TRBV28, the J call TRBJ2-7; D is possibly TRBD1 (7 bases). V dropped 3 bases and J dropped 3 bases, with 18 bases sitting between them. This CDR3 has 16 amino acids. Germline-derived CDR1 and CDR2 are MDHEN and SYDVKM. This CDR3 reads CASSFRRGPSGYEQYF. DNA of the CDR3: TGTGCCAGCAGTTTCAGGAGGGGGCCGTCCGGCTACGAGCAGTACTTC.

The chain has TRBV3-1 and TRBJ2-7; D is perhaps TRBD1 or TRBD2 (6 bases each). V was trimmed by 1 base and J by 6 bases, leaving 13 bases between them. Germline CDR1 reads LGHDT; CDR2 reads YNNKEL (reference sequence). The CDR3 is 14 amino acids. The CDR3 DNA sequence: TGTGCCAGCAGCCAAGTTCCGGGGGCGAGCGAGCAGTACGTC. Amino acids: CASSQVPGASEQYV.

This clonotype turned up a few times. The rearrangement uses TRBV18 and TRBJ2-7; 7 bases line up with TRBD2. V trimming: 1 base; J trimming: 6 bases; junction bases outside the gene matches: 0. The germline V gene has CDR1 KGHSH and CDR2 LQKENI. The CDR3 has 12 residues. The CDR3 region has the DNA TGTGCCAGCTCACCACTAGCGGGCGAGCAGTACTTC. This gives the protein CASSPLAGEQYF.

V usage is TRBV6-1 and J usage is TRBJ2-2, with 8 bases lining up with TRBD2. Germline trimming cut 1 base from V and 1 base from J; bases unmatched to any gene: 5. There are 17 residues in the CDR3. In germline, CDR1 is MNHNS, CDR2 SASEGT. The CDR3: CASSEGRLAGNTGELFF. The CDR3 DNA follows: TGTGCCAGCAGTGAAGGGCGGCTAGCGGGGAACACCGGGGAGCTGTTTTTT.

J is TRBJ1-2 and V is TRBV6-5; D remains unclear. In germline, CDR1 is MNHEY, CDR2 SVGAGI. The CDR3 totals 15 residues. V shed 0 bases and J shed 3 bases, with 11 bases lying between them. CDR3 sequence reads: CASSYSTYYDYGYTF. In nucleotides, the CDR3 is TGTGCCAGCAGTTACTCCACTTACTACGACTATGGCTACACCTTC.

This chain links TRBV6-2 or TRBV6-3 with TRBJ1-1; D possibly corresponds to TRBD1 (5 bases). Trimming stripped 0 bases from V and 0 bases from J, with 17 bases between. CDR1 and CDR2 (germline): MNHEY, SVGEGT. The CDR3 covers 18 residues. CDR3 sequence: CASSYSSPWGAMNTEAFF. The DNA of the CDR3 is TGTGCCAGCAGTTACTCGAGCCCTTGGGGCGCGATGAACACTGAAGCTTTCTTT.

This chain connects TRBV7-8 to TRBJ2-5; D is perhaps TRBD2 (6 bases). The V gene lost 4 bases and the J gene lost 5 bases, with 14 bases spanning the gap. The CDR3 loop spans 14 amino acids. Per the germline V gene, CDR1 is SGHVS and CDR2 is FQNEAQ. The CDR3 sequence is CASSSGVLAETQYF. CDR3 bases: TGTGCCAGCAGCTCGGGGGTCCTCGCGGAGACCCAGTACTTC.

This clonotype was observed a handful of times. The rearrangement uses TRBV2 and TRBJ2-3, with a possible D match to TRBD2 (7 bases). This CDR3 has 14 residues. The V and J ends lost 7 bases and 3 bases respectively, with 14 bases between them. Germline V gene sequence: CDR1 SNHLY, CDR2 FYNNEI. The DNA of the CDR3 is TGTGCCAGCATCGGGGGGCGGGGGACAGATACGCAGTATTTT. This translates into CASIGGRGTDTQYF.

This clonotype was counted many times. The V and J genes are TRBV7-2 and TRBJ1-3; 7 nucleotides line up with TRBD1. The CDR3 consists of 16 residues. The V segment lost 5 bases and the J segment 0 bases; nucleotides outside the gene matches: 7. Germline CDR1 is SGHTA and CDR2 is FQGNSA. The CDR3 DNA is TGTGCCAGCAGCCGAGACGGGACAGTCTCTGGAAACACCATATATTTT. Residues: CASSRDGTVSGNTIYF.

V gene TRBV5-4 combines with J gene TRBJ2-1; D remains ambiguous. Per the germline V gene, CDR1 is SGHNT and CDR2 is YYREEE (reference sequence). Trimming stripped 4 bases from V and 9 bases from J, with 20 bases between. This CDR3 contains 15 residues. Here the CDR3 DNA reads TGTGCCAGCAGCGGCCCCCCTAAAAGCGAGGCTGAGCAGTTCTTC. Translated, it gives CASSGPPKSEAEQFF. The whole variable domain, remainder taken from reference TRBV5-4 and TRBJ2-1, is ETGVTQSPTHLIKTRGQQVTLRCSSQSGHNTVSWYQQALGQGPQFIFQYYREEENGRGNFPPRFSGLQFPNYSSELNVNALELDDSALYLCASSGPPKSEAEQFFGPGTRLTVL.

This sequence joins TRBV18 and TRBJ2-5, with 9 bases aligning to TRBD2. This CDR3 has 14 amino acids. Trimming cost V 6 bases and J 3 bases; bases outside gene matches: 5. Germline V gives CDR1 KGHSH, CDR2 LQKENI. CDR3 in amino acids: CASSWTSDEETQYF. DNA for the CDR3: TGTGCCAGCTCTTGGACTAGCGATGAAGAGACCCAGTACTTC.

This clonotype showed up many times. The CDR3 protein is CASSSPGGSDSSYEQYV. The CDR3 nucleotides read TGTGCCAGCAGCTCCCCTGGGGGGTCCGACAGCTCCTACGAGCAGTACGTC. J is TRBJ2-7 and V is TRBV28; perhaps TRBD2 as D (6 bases). CDR1 and CDR2 (germline): MDHEN, SYDVKM. This CDR3 has 17 residues. Trimming removed 6 bases from V and 0 bases from J, with 21 bases in between.

The V gene is TRBV6-2 or TRBV6-3, the J gene TRBJ2-5, with D perhaps TRBD1 or TRBD2 (6 bases each). CDR3 size: 15 residues. Germline CDR1 MNHEY, CDR2 SVGEGT. The V and J ends lost 7 bases and 4 bases respectively, with 19 bases between them. Here the CDR3 reads CASTENGGGGETQYF. CDR3 sequence (DNA): TGTGCCAGCACCGAAAACGGGGGCGGAGGAGAGACCCAGTACTTC.

This clonotype was seen repeatedly, ten times or more. This chain connects TRBV20-1 to TRBJ2-3, with D maybe TRBD1 (6 bases). CDR1 DFQATT and CDR2 SNEGSKA come from the germline V gene (reference sequence). The length of the CDR3 is 16 residues. Trimming shortened V by 2 bases and J by 2 bases, and 17 bases separated the two germline ends. CDR3 DNA: TGCAGTGCTAGACCAATGATACAGGGTCCCACAGATACGCAGTATTTT. It yields the protein CSARPMIQGPTDTQYF.

The chain recombines TRBV2 with TRBJ1-2; 8 bases are a match to TRBD1. CDR1 SNHLY and CDR2 FYNNEI come from the germline V gene. Trimming at V came to 2 bases and at J to 0 bases, leaving 14 bases not matched to a gene. The CDR3 extends over 19 amino acids. CDR3 bases: TGTGCCAGCAGTGAATCGGACAGGGACGCCCCAAGACCTAACTATGGCTACACCTTC. The encoded protein is CASSESDRDAPRPNYGYTF.

This clonotype has a handful of counts. This chain connects TRBV25-1 to TRBJ1-2, with 7 bases identical to TRBD1. V was clipped by 1 base and J by 4 bases; unmatched bases: 6. The CDR3 has 15 amino acids. Looked up from germline, CDR1 is MGHDK and CDR2 is SYGVNS. CDR3 in DNA: TGTGCCAGCAGTGAATTTAAGGGGGCGAGCTATGGCTACACCTTC. Translating it yields CASSEFKGASYGYTF.

This clonotype came up many times. The chain couples TRBV7-2 to TRBJ2-3; D is unresolved. The CDR3 totals 14 residues. The ends were cut back, 2 bases at V and 0 bases at J, with 6 bases in the middle. Per the germline V gene, CDR1 is SGHTA and CDR2 is FQGNSA. The CDR3 reads CASSLRPSTDTQYF. CDR3 DNA sequence: TGTGCCAGCAGCTTAAGACCGAGCACAGATACGCAGTATTTT.